What follows describes a single T cell receptor beta chain. In this sample, this clonotype turned up once. Its antigen target is currently unknown. No base quality information exists; no much larger clone differs at one position. These data belong to a study of T-cell reconstitution after alpha-beta-depleted transplantation in children listed by TCRdb under 2016. Study-wide context: The study quantitatively tracked T-cell immune reconstitution after TCRalphabeta/CD19-depleted allogeneic hematopoietic cell transplantation in children using TCR repertoire profiling.

The treatment or condition label here, explained by the study, means: allogeneic hematopoietic cell transplantation with graft depleted of TCRalphabeta T cells and CD19 B cells. TCRalphabeta/CD19-depleted allogeneic hematopoietic cell grafts were given to the transplant recipients, all of whom were children. After removal of 6 bases from V and 0 bases from J, the junction retains 4 bases not matched to a gene. Including cysteine and phenylalanine, the CDR3 has 15 amino acids. The DNA shown is the 45-base CDR3, in frame from base 1. Libraries were made using PCR. Sequencing relied on an Illumina HiSeq 2500. TCR library preparation used molecular barcoding, with unique molecular identifiers applied to normalize quantification of the TCRbeta repertoire. The raw public reads went through TCRdb reprocessing: fastp at Q25, MiXCR clone calling, in-frame beta chains kept. Entries that share a CDR3 protein sequence are merged under the most common genes and DNA. The sample includes around 960,000 distinct CDR3 sequences, with about 31% observed a single time. The ten biggest clones cover roughly 28% of the sample.

General conclusions and limits of the study: In some patients, high TCRbeta diversity at day 60 was attributed to recipient T cells and intrathymic progenitors that had survived conditioning. About two months after transplant, the apparently early recovery of alphabetaT-cell counts reportedly depended on just several hundred clones that had expanded rapidly and came from non-depleted graft cells. The frequencies of hyperexpanded clones fell over the following months, and after one year, T-cell counts and TCRbeta diversity were mostly attributed to newly produced T cells.

The chain uses TRBV12-3 or TRBV12-4 and TRBJ2-1, with 8 bases matching TRBD1. The clonotype comes from a boy under two years old who had a stem cell transplant for SCID, so the T cells may come from the graft donor. Sample: PBMCs, mostly from graft donor cells, taken 360 days after TCRalphabeta/CD19-depleted stem cell transplant. CDR3 protein: CASRKDRVSYNEQFF. The nucleotides are TGTGCCAGCAGGAAGGACAGGGTCTCCTACAATGAGCAGTTCTTC.